The 27 T cell receptor beta chains below come from one sample, sequenced in a study of control samples from healthy donors and cancer patients. Clones were sequenced by immunoSEQ multiplex PCR, and TCRdb holds only the in-frame ones, with some missing. The sample includes around 50,000 clones, roughly 89% of them seen just once. Sample: PBMCs. Receptors were obtained from a man in his forties or fifties with colorectal cancer.

This clone has just one count. CDR3: CASSAIENYGYTF. The CDR3 region has the DNA TGTGCCAGCAGTGCAATTGAGAACTATGGCTACACCTTC. This sequence joins TRBV12-3 or TRBV12-4 and TRBJ1-2; D remains unclear. Trimming stripped 5 bases from V and 2 bases from J, with 9 bases between. CDR3 length: 13 amino acids.

V is TRBV30 and J is TRBJ2-1, with D unclear. The germline V and J ends were trimmed by 4 bases and 9 bases, with 10 bases remaining between them. In germline, CDR1 is GTSNPN, CDR2 SVGIG (reference sequence). This CDR3 comprises 11 residues. The CDR3 protein is CAWTRNPEQFF. CDR3 nucleotide sequence: TGTGCCTGGACACGGAACCCTGAGCAGTTCTTC.

The chain links TRBV29-1 to TRBJ2-7; TRBD1 aligns across 8 bases. V lost 2 bases and J lost 3; bases outside the gene matches: 6. The CDR3 runs 14 residues. CDR1 is SQVTM and CDR2 is ANQGSEA in the germline V gene. CDR3 protein: CSVEFNRGDYEQYF. DNA of the CDR3: TGCAGCGTTGAATTCAACAGGGGGGACTACGAGCAGTACTTC.

The rearrangement uses TRBV27 and TRBJ2-7; 7 bases are shared with TRBD1. The CDR3 has 15 residues. Germline V gene sequence: CDR1 MNHEY, CDR2 SMNVEV (reference sequence). V dropped 5 bases and J dropped 2; count of bases not matched to a gene: 9. Here the CDR3 reads CASSAVQGYPYEQYF. For the CDR3, the DNA is TGTGCCAGCAGTGCGGTACAGGGGTACCCCTACGAGCAGTACTTC.

The chain carries TRBV30 and TRBJ2-7; perhaps TRBD1 as D (5 bases). CDR3 length: 13 amino acids. V shed 0 bases and J shed 4 bases, with 10 bases lying between them. Germline-derived CDR1 and CDR2 are GTSNPN and SVGIG (reference sequence). The CDR3: CAWSVDSSYEQYF. CDR3 in DNA: TGTGCCTGGAGTGTAGACAGTTCTTACGAGCAGTACTTC.

As to this clone: The junction departs from the called germline gene at one end, perhaps through a read error. The rearrangement joins TRBV4-3 to TRBJ2-3; no definite D call. This CDR3 is 14 amino acids long. Germline-derived CDR1 and CDR2 are LGHNA and YSLEER. The DNA for the CDR3 is TGCGCCAGCAGCCAAGAGCTCGACACAGATGCGCAGTATTTT. This encodes CASSQELDTDAQYF.

This chain joins TRBV7-2 and TRBJ2-1; D unresolved. CDR1 and CDR2 (germline): SGHTA, FQGNSA. The CDR3 loop spans 15 amino acids. V dropped 5 bases and J dropped 4 bases, with 15 bases sitting between them. In DNA form, the CDR3 reads TGTGCCAGCAGCCCAGTTCGGTCCTCTTACAATGAGCAGTTCTTC. It encodes CASSPVRSSYNEQFF. The full variable domain, completed using reference TRBV7-2 and TRBJ2-1, is GAGVSQSPSNKVTEKGKDVELRCDPISGHTALYWYRQSLGQGLEFLIYFQGNSAPDKSGLPSDRFSAERTGGSVSTLTIQRTQQEDSAVYLCASSPVRSSYNEQFFGPGTRLTVL.

The V gene is TRBV5-1, the J gene TRBJ2-7; 9 positions agree with TRBD1. The CDR3 loop spans 13 amino acids. Trimming cost V 4 bases and J 2 bases; bases outside gene matches: 1. Germline V gene sequence: CDR1 SGHRS, CDR2 YFSETQ. The CDR3 DNA is TGCGCCAGCAGCCGGACAGGGGCCTACGAGCAGTACTTC. Residues: CASSRTGAYEQYF.

The chain uses TRBV6-5 and TRBJ2-1; the D gene is possibly TRBD2 (5 bases). This CDR3 spans 14 amino acids. V lost 7 bases, J lost 14 bases, and 24 bases lay in between. CDR1 is MNHEY and CDR2 is SVGAGI in the germline V gene. The CDR3 loop reads CASTTTPDLPWEFF. The CDR3 nucleotides are TGTGCCAGCACCACCACCCCGGACTTACCGTGGGAGTTCTTC.

V is TRBV18 and J is TRBJ1-1; 8 nucleotides align to TRBD1. After removal of 5 bases from V and 0 bases from J, the junction contained 5 bases not matched to a gene. This CDR3 comprises 15 residues. In germline, CDR1 is KGHSH, CDR2 LQKENI. The CDR3 DNA reads TGTGCCAGCTCAAAGGGGACAGGCTTGAACACTGAAGCTTTCTTT. Translated, it gives CASSKGTGLNTEAFF.

The table lists this clone with a count of one. The gene calls are TRBV14 and TRBJ2-1; D unclear. Germline V gene data show CDR1 as SGHDN and CDR2 as FVKESK. There are 16 residues in the CDR3. Trimming removed 2 bases at V and 4 bases at J, with 15 bases between. As DNA, the CDR3 is TGTGCCAGCAGCCAACTGGTGGGATCAGCGTACAATGAGCAGTTCTTC. The encoded protein is CASSQLVGSAYNEQFF.

The chain combines TRBV6-5 with TRBJ1-5; 8 bases are shared with TRBD1. The CDR3 length is 14 residues. Unmatched junction bases numbered 5, after V lost 4 bases and J lost 6 bases. Germline V gene data show CDR1 as MNHEY and CDR2 as SVGAGI. For the CDR3, the DNA is TGTGCCAGCAGTTTGGACAGGGTGGGTCAGCCCCAGCATTTT. Protein: CASSLDRVGQPQHF.

The J gene is TRBJ2-7, the V gene TRBV28; D remains ambiguous. V was trimmed by 1 base and J by 7 bases, leaving 8 bases between them. The CDR3 runs 12 residues. Germline CDR1 and CDR2: MDHEN and SYDVKM. CDR3 protein: CASSLSGAEQYF. As DNA, the CDR3 is TGTGCCAGCAGTTTATCAGGAGCGGAGCAGTACTTC.

The chain carries TRBV19 and TRBJ1-1, with TRBD1 as a possible D gene (6 bases). The CDR3 length is 13 residues. Germline V gives CDR1 LNHDA, CDR2 SQIVND (reference sequence). The germline V and J ends were trimmed by 4 bases and 3 bases, with 9 bases remaining between them. The CDR3 sequence is CASSKTGYTEAFF. The CDR3 DNA follows: TGTGCCAGTAGTAAGACAGGTTACACTGAAGCTTTCTTT.

This clone was detected a few times. The J gene is TRBJ2-1, the V gene TRBV27; D not certain. The CDR3 extends over 11 amino acids. Germline-derived CDR1 and CDR2 are MNHEY and SMNVEV (reference sequence). V dropped 10 bases and J dropped 7 bases, with 11 bases sitting between them. The CDR3 DNA is TGTGCCACCCTAAACCGGAATGAGCAGTTCTTC. It codes for CATLNRNEQFF.

Here the CDR3 DNA reads TGCGCCAGCAGCCAAGTTCCGGGACAGGGGTACGAGCAGTACTTC. Its translation: CASSQVPGQGYEQYF. The chain combines TRBV4-1 with TRBJ2-7; TRBD1 matches at 10 bases. CDR1 is MGHRA and CDR2 is YSYEKL in the germline V gene. This CDR3 spans 15 amino acids. Trimming cost V 1 base and J 4 bases; bases outside gene matches: 4.

The chain combines TRBV6-1 with TRBJ2-7; 11 bases agree with TRBD2. CDR1 is MNHNS and CDR2 is SASEGT in the germline V gene. There are 15 residues in the CDR3. V lost 1 base to trimming and J lost 7 bases; unmatched junction nucleotides: 6. The CDR3 DNA is TGTGCCAGCAGTGAAGTACTAGCGGGGGTTAAAGAGCAGTACTTC. Its protein is CASSEVLAGVKEQYF.

J is TRBJ2-3 and V is TRBV19; D remains ambiguous. Per the germline V gene, CDR1 is LNHDA and CDR2 is SQIVND (reference sequence). CDR3 length: 14 residues. With 1 base removed from V and 2 bases from J, the gap between germline ends came to 7 bases. The CDR3 sequence: CASSIGGFTDTQYF. For the CDR3, the DNA is TGTGCCAGTAGTATAGGTGGTTTCACAGATACGCAGTATTTT.

In nucleotides, the CDR3 is TGCAGCGTGGGGAATTGGTTGGTCGCAGACGAGCAGTACTTC. Protein: CSVGNWLVADEQYF. The chain uses TRBV29-1 and TRBJ2-7, with unresolved D. Per the germline V gene, CDR1 is SQVTM and CDR2 is ANQGSEA. CDR3 size: 14 residues. V was clipped by 6 bases and J by 5 bases, with 20 bases between them.

The J gene is TRBJ2-7, the V gene TRBV6-5; D might be TRBD1 (5 bases). The CDR3 length is 14 residues. V was pared by 2 bases and J by 0 bases, with 8 bases between. Germline CDR1 reads MNHEY; CDR2 reads SVGAGI. This CDR3 reads CASSYAQASYEQYF. The CDR3 coding sequence is TGTGCCAGCAGTTACGCACAGGCCTCCTACGAGCAGTACTTC.

The count of this clone is one. The chain combines TRBV5-1 with TRBJ1-1; D is unclear. Germline CDR1 reads SGHRS; CDR2 reads YFSETQ. This CDR3 contains 13 residues. Trimming cost V 6 bases and J 2 bases, with 11 bases left between them. CDR3 residues: CASIGQLNTEAFF. The CDR3 DNA reads TGCGCCAGCATAGGTCAGTTAAACACTGAAGCTTTCTTT.

This chain joins TRBV27 and TRBJ1-1; TRBD1 aligns across 7 bases. Germline loops: CDR1 MNHEY, CDR2 SMNVEV (reference sequence). V was clipped by 8 bases and J by 4 bases; unmatched bases: 7. This CDR3 comprises 13 residues. Here the CDR3 reads CASALSGGTEAFF. The CDR3 DNA reads TGTGCCAGCGCCTTATCAGGGGGCACTGAAGCTTTCTTT.

V is TRBV4-1 and J is TRBJ1-2, with TRBD1 matching over 7 bases. Germline assignment: CDR1 MGHRA and CDR2 YSYEKL. CDR3 size: 15 residues. V dropped 0 bases and J dropped 3; count of bases not matched to a gene: 4. The chain's CDR3 is CASSQDGGGDYGYTF. The CDR3 DNA reads TGCGCCAGCAGCCAAGACGGAGGGGGCGACTATGGCTACACCTTC.

This chain joins TRBV21-1 and TRBJ2-1; the table's D gene call, TRBD2, was not cross checked with the DNA. TRBV21-1 is recorded as a pseudogene. The CDR3 consists of 20 residues. The CDR3: CASSKRWGLAGVDSYNEQFF. CDR3 in DNA: TGTGCCAGCAGCAAACGATGGGGACTAGCGGGAGTGGACTCCTACAATGAGCAGTTCTTC.

The gene calls are TRBV9 and TRBJ2-5; tentatively, D is TRBD2 (5 bases). The germline gives CDR1 SGDLS, CDR2 YYNGEE. CDR3 length equals 13 residues. Trimming stripped 4 bases from V and 9 bases from J, with 16 bases between. The CDR3 DNA follows: TGTGCCAGCAGCTCTAGAGCTGTGGAGGCCCAGTACTTC. It encodes CASSSRAVEAQYF.

The gene calls are TRBV5-4 and TRBJ1-3; D unresolved. The CDR3 has 12 amino acids. From germline, CDR1 is SGHNT and CDR2 YYREEE (reference sequence). Deletions cut 1 base from V and 3 bases from J, with 2 bases between. The CDR3 DNA reads as TGTGCCAGCAGCTTGTTTGGAAACACCATATATTTT. It yields the protein CASSLFGNTIYF.

The chain uses TRBV27 and TRBJ1-6; D might be TRBD1 (6 bases). Germline loops: CDR1 MNHEY, CDR2 SMNVEV (reference sequence). V was clipped by 6 bases and J by 6 bases, with 12 bases between them. The CDR3 spans 14 residues. The CDR3 is CASSSGQFNSPLHF. The CDR3 DNA reads TGTGCCAGCAGCTCCGGACAGTTTAATTCACCCCTCCACTTT.